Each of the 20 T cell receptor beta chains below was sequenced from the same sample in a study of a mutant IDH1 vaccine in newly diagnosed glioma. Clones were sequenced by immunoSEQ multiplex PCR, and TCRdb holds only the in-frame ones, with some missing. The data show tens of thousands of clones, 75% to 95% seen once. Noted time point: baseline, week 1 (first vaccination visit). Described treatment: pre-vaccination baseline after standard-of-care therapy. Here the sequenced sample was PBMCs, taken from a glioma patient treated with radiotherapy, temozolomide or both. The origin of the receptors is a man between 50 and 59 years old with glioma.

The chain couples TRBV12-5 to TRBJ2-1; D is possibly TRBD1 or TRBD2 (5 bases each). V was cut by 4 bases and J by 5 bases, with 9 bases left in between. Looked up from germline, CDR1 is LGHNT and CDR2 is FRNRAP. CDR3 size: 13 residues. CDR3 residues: CASGSGTDNEQFF. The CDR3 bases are TGTGCTAGTGGTTCAGGGACGGACAATGAGCAGTTCTTC.

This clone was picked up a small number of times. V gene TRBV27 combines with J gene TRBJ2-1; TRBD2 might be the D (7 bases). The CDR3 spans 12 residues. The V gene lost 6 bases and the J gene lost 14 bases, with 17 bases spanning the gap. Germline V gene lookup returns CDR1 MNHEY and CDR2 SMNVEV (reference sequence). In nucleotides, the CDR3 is TGTGCCAGCAGGCTGAGGGGGGGTCAGGAGTTCTTC. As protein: CASRLRGGQEFF.

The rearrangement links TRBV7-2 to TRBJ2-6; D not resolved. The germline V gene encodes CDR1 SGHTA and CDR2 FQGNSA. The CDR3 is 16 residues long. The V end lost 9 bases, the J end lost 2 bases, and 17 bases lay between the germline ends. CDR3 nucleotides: TGTGCCAGACTCGACGGTGTTGGGGCTGGGGCCAACGTCCTGACTTTC. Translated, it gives CARLDGVGAGANVLTF.

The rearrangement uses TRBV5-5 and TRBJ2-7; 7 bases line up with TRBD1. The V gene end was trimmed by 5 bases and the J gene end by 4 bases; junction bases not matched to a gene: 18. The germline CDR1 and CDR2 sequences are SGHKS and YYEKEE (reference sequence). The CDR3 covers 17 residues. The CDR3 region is CASSPHTPGQTGYEQYF. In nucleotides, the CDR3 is TGTGCCAGCAGTCCCCACACACCGGGACAGACGGGTTACGAGCAGTACTTC.

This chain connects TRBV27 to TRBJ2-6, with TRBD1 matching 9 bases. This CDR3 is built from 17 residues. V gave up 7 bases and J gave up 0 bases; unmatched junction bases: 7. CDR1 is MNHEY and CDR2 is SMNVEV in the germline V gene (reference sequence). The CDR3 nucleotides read TGTGCCAGCAAAGGAACAGGGGGCGCCTCTGGGGCCAACGTCCTGACTTTC. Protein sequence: CASKGTGGASGANVLTF.

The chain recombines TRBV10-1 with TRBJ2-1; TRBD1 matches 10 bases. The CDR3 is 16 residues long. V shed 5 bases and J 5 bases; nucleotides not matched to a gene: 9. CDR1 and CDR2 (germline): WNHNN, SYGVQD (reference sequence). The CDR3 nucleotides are TGCGCCAGCAGTCCCCGGACAGGGGGGGGGCACAATGAGCAGTTCTTC. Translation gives CASSPRTGGGHNEQFF.

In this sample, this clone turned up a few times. CDR3: CAWRTRTTVRGGYTF. For the CDR3, the DNA is TGTGCCTGGAGGACGCGGACTACCGTCCGTGGGGGCTACACCTTC. The chain uses TRBV30 and TRBJ1-2; no clear D gene. The V gene lost 3 bases and the J gene lost 8 bases, with 22 bases spanning the gap. This CDR3 has 15 residues. Germline loops: CDR1 GTSNPN, CDR2 SVGIG (reference sequence).

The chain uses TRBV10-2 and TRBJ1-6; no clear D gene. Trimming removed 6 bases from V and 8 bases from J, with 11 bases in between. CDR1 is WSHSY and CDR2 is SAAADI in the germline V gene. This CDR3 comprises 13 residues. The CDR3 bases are TGCGCCAGCAGCTGGCCAGCAGATTCACCCCTCCACTTT. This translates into CASSWPADSPLHF.

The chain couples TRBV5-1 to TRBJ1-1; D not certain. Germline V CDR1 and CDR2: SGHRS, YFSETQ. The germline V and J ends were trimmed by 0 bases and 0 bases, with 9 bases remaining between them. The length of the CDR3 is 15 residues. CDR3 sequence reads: CASSLEGIVNTEAFF. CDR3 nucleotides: TGCGCCAGCAGCTTGGAAGGGATTGTGAACACTGAAGCTTTCTTT.

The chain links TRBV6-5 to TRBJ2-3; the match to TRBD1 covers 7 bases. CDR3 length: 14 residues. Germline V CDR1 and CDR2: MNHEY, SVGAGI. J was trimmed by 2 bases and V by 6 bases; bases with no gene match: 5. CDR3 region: CASSPGTDTDTQYF. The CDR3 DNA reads TGTGCCAGCAGCCCCGGGACAGACACAGATACGCAGTATTTT.

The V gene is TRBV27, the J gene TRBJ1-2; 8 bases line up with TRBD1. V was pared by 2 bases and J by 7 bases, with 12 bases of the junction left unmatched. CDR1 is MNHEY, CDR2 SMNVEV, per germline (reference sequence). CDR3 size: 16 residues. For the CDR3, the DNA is TGTGCCAGCAGTTTAATGGGCAGGGGGCCGGGTGGTGGCTACACCTTC. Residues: CASSLMGRGPGGGYTF.

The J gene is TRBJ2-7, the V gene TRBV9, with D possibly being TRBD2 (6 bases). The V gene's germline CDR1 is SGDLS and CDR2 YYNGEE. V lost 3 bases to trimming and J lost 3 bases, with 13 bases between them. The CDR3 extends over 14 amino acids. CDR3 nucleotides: TGTGCCAGCAGCGCTCCCGGGGGTAGCTACGAGCAGTACTTC. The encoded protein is CASSAPGGSYEQYF.

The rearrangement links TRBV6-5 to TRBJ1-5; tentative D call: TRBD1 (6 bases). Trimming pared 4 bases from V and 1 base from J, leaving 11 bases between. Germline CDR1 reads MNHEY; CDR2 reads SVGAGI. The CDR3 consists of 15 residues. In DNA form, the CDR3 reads TGTGCCAGCAGTTTGACAGGCCGCAGCAATCAGCCCCAGCATTTT. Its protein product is CASSLTGRSNQPQHF.

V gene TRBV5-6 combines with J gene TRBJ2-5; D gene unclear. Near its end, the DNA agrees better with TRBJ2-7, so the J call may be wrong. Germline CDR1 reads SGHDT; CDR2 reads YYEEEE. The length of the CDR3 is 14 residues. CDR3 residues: CASSLSYGFYEQYF. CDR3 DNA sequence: TGTGCCAGCAGCTTGTCCTACGGTTTCTACGAGCAGTACTTC.

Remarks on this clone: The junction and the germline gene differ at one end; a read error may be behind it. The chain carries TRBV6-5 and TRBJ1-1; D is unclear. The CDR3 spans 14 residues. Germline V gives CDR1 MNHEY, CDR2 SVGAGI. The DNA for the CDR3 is TGTGCCATCAGTGCCGGGAACGGATACACTGAAGCTTTCTTT. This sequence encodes CAISAGNGYTEAFF.

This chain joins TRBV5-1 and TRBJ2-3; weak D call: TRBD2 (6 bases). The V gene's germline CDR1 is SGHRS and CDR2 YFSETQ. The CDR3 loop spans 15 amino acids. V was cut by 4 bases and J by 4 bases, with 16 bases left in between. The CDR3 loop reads CASSPTSSSADTQYF. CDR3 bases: TGCGCCAGCAGCCCGACTAGTAGTTCGGCAGATACGCAGTATTTT.

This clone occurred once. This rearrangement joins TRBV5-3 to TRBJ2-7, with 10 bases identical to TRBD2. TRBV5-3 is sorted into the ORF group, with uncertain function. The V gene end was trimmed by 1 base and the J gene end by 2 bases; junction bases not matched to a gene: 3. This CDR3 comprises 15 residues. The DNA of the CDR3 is TGTGCCAGAAGCTTGAGGAGCGGGAGGGCCTACGAGCAGTACTTC. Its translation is CARSLRSGRAYEQYF.

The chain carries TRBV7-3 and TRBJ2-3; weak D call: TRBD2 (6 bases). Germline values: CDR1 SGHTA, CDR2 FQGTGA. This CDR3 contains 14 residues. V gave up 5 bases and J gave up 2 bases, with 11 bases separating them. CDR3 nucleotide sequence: TGTGCCAGCAGCCGCGGACTAAACACAGATACGCAGTATTTT. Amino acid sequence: CASSRGLNTDTQYF.

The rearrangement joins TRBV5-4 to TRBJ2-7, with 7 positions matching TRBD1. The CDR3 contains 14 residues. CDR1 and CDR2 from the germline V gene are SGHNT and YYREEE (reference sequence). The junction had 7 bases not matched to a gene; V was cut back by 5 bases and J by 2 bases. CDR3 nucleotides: TGTGCCAGCAGGATGGGACAGACTCCCTACGAGCAGTACTTC. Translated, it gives CASRMGQTPYEQYF.

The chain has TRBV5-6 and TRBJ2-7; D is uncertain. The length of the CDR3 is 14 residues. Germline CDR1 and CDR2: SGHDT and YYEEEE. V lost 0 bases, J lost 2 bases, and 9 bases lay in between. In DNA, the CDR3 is TGTGCCAGCAGCTTGGTTACGGCGCCCTACGAGCAGTACTTC. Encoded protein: CASSLVTAPYEQYF.